These T cell receptor beta chains were read from a single sample in a study of STAT3 mutations in large granular lymphocyte leukemia. The repertoire was sequenced with immunoSEQ multiplex PCR; TCRdb's copy has only in-frame clones and lacks some. The table records over 2,500 clones, 80% to 90% of them present only once. Sequencing used peripheral blood mononuclear cells. The source is a woman aged 65 to 85 with T-cell large granular lymphocyte leukemia. Some clones in this sample may be carry-over from other donors' samples. The CDR3 runs from the conserved cysteine through the conserved F or W. A D gene is named only where the DNA matches it firmly. Some rows have no size entry. The others give once, few or many, or a class for an expanded clone.

NA	NA	TRBV5-6	TRBJ1-5	TGTGCCAGCAGCTTGCGATCCGGGTCGGGGCCCCAGCATTTT	CASSLRSGSGPQHF
NA	NA	TRBV9	TRBJ2-7	TGTGCCAGCAGCGTGACGCACGGGCCCTACGAGCAGTACTTC	CASSVTHGPYEQYF
NA	NA	TRBV4-2	TRBJ2-3	TGTGCCAGCAGCCAGACCGGGGCTCGAGTTGGAGATACGCAGTATTTT	CASSQTGARVGDTQYF
NA	TRBD1	TRBV5-4	TRBJ2-2	TGTGCCAGCAGCCTACAGGGGACCCAGGCCGGGGAGCTGTTTTTT	CASSLQGTQAGELFF
NA	TRBD1	TRBV9	TRBJ1-2	TGTGCCAGCAGCGTCGGACAGGCAGGTATCTATGGCTACACCTTC	CASSVGQAGIYGYTF
NA	NA	TRBV9	TRBJ1-6	TGTGCCAGCAGCGCCTCACGCGACAGGAGCTCCTATAATTCACCCCTCCACTTT	CASSASRDRSSYNSPLHF
NA	NA	TRBV12-5	TRBJ1-2	TGTGCTAGTGTTTCCGGGAGCTATGGCTACACCTTC	CASVSGSYGYTF
NA	NA	TRBV5-1	TRBJ1-2	TGCGCCAGCAGCTTGGAGGGGGGACAATCGGATGGCTACACCTTC	CASSLEGGQSDGYTF
NA	NA	TRBV11-2	TRBJ1-6	TGTGCCAGCAGCCAATCAGGGAATTCACCCCTCCACTTT	CASSQSGNSPLHF
NA	NA	TRBV7-8	TRBJ1-6	TGTGCCAGCAGCTTAGAGGAGGCATGGGGGTATTCACCCCTCCACTTT	CASSLEEAWGYSPLHF
NA	NA	TRBV18	TRBJ1-1	TGTGCCAGCTCACCACCCCGACCGAACACTGAAGCTTTCTTT	CASSPPRPNTEAFF
once	NA	TRBV5-1	TRBJ1-5	TGCGCCAGCAGCCGGGCCCCCGGAGGGGGCAATCAGCCCCAGCATTTT	CASSRAPGGGNQPQHF
NA	TRBD2	TRBV6-1	TRBJ2-7	TGTGCCAGCAGTGAATTGGCTAGCGGTTTCTACGAGCAGTACTTC	CASSELASGFYEQYF
NA	TRBD2	TRBV18	TRBJ2-3	TGTGCCAGCTCACCCCTCGGGCGGGGGGCGGCAGATACGCAGTATTTT	CASSPLGRGAADTQYF
NA	NA	TRBV30	TRBJ1-2	TGTGCCTGGAGTGTTGTGGGGGGCCCTGGCTACACCTTC	CAWSVVGGPGYTF
NA	TRBD1	TRBV5-1	TRBJ2-7	TGCGCCAGCAGCTCGGGACAGCTATACGAGCAGTACTTC	CASSSGQLYEQYF
NA	NA	TRBV4-1	TRBJ2-7	TGCGCCAGCAGCCAAGCAGGGGACGAGCAGTACTTC	CASSQAGDEQYF
NA	NA	TRBV9	TRBJ1-2	TGTGCCAGCAGCGCCGGGGGCCGGGGCAGCCTATATGGCTACACCTTC	CASSAGGRGSLYGYTF